The entry below describes one T cell receptor (beta chain). This record belongs to a study of blood T cell repertoires in COVID-19. Generated by immunoSEQ multiplex PCR, the TCRdb table keeps only in-frame clones and is missing some. Of about 180,000 clones detected, about 85% appear once; the ten largest clones hold roughly 9.2%. V was clipped by 4 bases and J by 8 bases, with 9 bases between them. Germline CDR1 reads LGHDT; CDR2 reads YNNKEL (reference sequence). The CDR3 contains 13 residues. This sequence originates from a woman at least 80 years old with acute or convalescent COVID-19. The material sequenced was peripheral blood. The gene calls are TRBV3-1 (or the pseudogene TRBV3-2) and TRBJ1-6; no clear D. CDR3 residues: CASSPVPYSPLHF. CDR3 nucleotide sequence: TGTGCCAGCAGCCCTGTCCCTTATTCACCCCTCCACTTT.